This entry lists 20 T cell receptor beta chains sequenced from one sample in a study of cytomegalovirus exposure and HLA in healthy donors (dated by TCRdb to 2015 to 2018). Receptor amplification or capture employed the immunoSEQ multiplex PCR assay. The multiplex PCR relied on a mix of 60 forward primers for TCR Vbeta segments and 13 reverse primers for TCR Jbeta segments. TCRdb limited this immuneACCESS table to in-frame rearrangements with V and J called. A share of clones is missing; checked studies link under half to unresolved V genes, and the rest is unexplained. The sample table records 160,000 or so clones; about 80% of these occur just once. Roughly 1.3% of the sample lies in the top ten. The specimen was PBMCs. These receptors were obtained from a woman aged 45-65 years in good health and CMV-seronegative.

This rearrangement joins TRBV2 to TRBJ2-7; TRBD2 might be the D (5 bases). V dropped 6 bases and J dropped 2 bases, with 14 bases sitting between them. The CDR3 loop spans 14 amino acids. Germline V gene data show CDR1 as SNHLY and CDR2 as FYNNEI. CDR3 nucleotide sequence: TGTGCCAGCAGGCCGGGATATGAAACCTACGAGCAGTACTTC. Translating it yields CASRPGYETYEQYF.

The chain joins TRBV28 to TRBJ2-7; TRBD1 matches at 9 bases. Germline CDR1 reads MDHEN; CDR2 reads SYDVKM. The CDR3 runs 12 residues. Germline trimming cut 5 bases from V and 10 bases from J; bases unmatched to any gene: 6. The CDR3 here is CASSQPGQGQYF. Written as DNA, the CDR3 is TGTGCCAGCAGTCAACCGGGACAGGGTCAGTACTTC.

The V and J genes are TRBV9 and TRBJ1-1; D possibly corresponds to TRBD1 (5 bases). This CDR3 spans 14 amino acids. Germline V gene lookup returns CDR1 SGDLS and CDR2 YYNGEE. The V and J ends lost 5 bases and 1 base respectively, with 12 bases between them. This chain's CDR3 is CASRAIQGNTEAFF. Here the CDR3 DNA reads TGTGCCAGCAGGGCAATTCAGGGGAACACTGAAGCTTTCTTT. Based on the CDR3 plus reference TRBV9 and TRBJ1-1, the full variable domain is DSGVTQTPKHLITATGQRVTLRCSPRSGDLSVYWYQQSLDQGLQFLIQYYNGEERAKGNILERFSAQQFPDLHSELNLSSLELGDSALYFCASRAIQGNTEAFFGQGTRLTVV.

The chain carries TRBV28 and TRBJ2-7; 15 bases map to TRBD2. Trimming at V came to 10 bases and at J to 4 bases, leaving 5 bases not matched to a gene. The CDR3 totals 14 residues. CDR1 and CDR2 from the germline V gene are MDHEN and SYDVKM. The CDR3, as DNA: TGTGCCACCCAGGGACTAGCGGGAGGTTACGAGCAGTACTTC. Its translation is CATQGLAGGYEQYF.

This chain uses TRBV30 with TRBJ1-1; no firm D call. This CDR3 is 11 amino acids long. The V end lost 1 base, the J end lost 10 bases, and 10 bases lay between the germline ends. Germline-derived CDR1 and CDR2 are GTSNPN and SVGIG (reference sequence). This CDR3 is CAWSEERSAFF. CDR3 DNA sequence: TGTGCCTGGAGTGAGGAGCGGTCAGCTTTCTTT.

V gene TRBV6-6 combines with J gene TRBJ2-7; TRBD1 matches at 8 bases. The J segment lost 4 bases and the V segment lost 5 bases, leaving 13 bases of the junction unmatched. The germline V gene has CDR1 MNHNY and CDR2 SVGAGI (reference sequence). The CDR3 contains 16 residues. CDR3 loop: CASSQRQGSEVYEQYF. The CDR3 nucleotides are TGTGCCAGCAGTCAAAGACAGGGGTCGGAGGTGTACGAGCAGTACTTC.

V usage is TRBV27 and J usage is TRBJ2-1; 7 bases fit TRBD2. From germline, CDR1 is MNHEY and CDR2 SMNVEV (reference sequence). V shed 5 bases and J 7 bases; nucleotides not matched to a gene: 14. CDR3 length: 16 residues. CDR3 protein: CASSGIGEGLRNEQFF. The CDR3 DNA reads TGTGCCAGCAGTGGGATAGGGGAGGGTCTACGGAATGAGCAGTTCTTC.

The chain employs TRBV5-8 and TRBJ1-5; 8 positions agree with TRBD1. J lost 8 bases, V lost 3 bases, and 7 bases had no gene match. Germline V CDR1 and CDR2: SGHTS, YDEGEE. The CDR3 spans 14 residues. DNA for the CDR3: TGTGCCAGCAGCTGGGGGACAGGAGGGGAGCCCCAGCATTTT. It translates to CASSWGTGGEPQHF.

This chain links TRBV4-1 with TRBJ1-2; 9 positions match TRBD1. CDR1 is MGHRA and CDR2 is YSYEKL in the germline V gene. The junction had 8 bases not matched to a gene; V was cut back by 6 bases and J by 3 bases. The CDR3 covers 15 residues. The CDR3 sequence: CASRRTGTGYYGYTF. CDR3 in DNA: TGCGCCAGCAGGCGAACCGGGACAGGGTACTATGGCTACACCTTC.

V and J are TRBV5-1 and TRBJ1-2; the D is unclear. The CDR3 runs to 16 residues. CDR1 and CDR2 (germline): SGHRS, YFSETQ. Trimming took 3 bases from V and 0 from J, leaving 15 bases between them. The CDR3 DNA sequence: TGCGCCAGCAGCTCCGGTCCTCGGGAATCTAACTATGGCTACACCTTC. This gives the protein CASSSGPRESNYGYTF.

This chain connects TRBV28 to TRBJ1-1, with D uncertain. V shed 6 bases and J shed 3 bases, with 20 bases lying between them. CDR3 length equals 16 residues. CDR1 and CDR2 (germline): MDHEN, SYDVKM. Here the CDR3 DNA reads TGTGCCAGCAGCTCCCCGTCTCTCAGGAGGCACACTGAAGCTTTCTTT. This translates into CASSSPSLRRHTEAFF. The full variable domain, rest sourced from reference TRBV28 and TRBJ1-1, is DVKVTQSSRYLVKRTGEKVFLECVQDMDHENMFWYRQDPGLGLRLIYFSYDVKMKEKGDIPEGYSVSREKKERFSLILESASTNQTSMYLCASSSPSLRRHTEAFFGQGTRLTVV.

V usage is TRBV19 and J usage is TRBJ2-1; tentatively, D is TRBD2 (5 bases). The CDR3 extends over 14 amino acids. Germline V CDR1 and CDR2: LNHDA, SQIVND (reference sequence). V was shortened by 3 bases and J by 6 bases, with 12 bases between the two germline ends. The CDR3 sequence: CASSISLTTNEQFF. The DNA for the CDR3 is TGTGCCAGTAGTATCTCTTTGACTACCAATGAGCAGTTCTTC.

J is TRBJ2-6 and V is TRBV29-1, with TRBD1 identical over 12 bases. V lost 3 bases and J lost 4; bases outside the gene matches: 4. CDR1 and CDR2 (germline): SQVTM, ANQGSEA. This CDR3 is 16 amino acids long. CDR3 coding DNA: TGCAGCGTTGACGGGACAGGGGGCCCCGGGGCCAACGTCCTGACTTTC. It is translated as CSVDGTGGPGANVLTF. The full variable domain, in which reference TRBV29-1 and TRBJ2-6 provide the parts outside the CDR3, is SAVISQKPSRDICQRGTSLTIQCQVDSQVTMMFWYRQQPGQSLTLIATANQGSEATYESGFVIDKFPISRPNLTFSTLTVSNMSPEDSSIYLCSVDGTGGPGANVLTFGAGSRLTVL.

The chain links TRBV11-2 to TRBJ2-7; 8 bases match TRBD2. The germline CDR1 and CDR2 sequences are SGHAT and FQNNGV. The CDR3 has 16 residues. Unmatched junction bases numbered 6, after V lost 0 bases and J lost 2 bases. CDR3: CASSLDGGDFAYEQYF. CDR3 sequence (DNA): TGTGCCAGCAGCTTAGACGGGGGGGACTTCGCCTACGAGCAGTACTTC.

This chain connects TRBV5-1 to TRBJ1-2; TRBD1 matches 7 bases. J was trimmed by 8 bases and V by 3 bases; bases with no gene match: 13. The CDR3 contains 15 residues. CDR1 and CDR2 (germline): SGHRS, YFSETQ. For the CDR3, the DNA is TGCGCCAGCAGCTCCGGCGCCCCAGGGGGATGGGGCTACACCTTC. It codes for CASSSGAPGGWGYTF.

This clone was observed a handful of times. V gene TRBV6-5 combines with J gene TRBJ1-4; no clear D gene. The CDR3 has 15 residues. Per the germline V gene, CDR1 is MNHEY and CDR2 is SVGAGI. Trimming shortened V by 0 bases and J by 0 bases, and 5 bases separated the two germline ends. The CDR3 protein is CASSYSRTTNEKLFF. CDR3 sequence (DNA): TGTGCCAGCAGTTACTCGCGGACAACTAATGAAAAACTGTTTTTT.

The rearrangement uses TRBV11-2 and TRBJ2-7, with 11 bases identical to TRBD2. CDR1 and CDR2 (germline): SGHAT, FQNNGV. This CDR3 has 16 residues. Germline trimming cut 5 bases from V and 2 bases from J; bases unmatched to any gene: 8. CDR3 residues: CASSPNSGRAAYEQYF. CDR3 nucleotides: TGTGCCAGCAGCCCTAATAGCGGGAGGGCCGCCTACGAGCAGTACTTC. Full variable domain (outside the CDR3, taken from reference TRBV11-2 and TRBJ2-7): EAGVAQSPRYKIIEKRQSVAFWCNPISGHATLYWYQQILGQGPKLLIQFQNNGVVDDSQLPKDRFSAERLKGVDSTLKIQPAKLEDSAVYLCASSPNSGRAAYEQYFGPGTRLTVT.

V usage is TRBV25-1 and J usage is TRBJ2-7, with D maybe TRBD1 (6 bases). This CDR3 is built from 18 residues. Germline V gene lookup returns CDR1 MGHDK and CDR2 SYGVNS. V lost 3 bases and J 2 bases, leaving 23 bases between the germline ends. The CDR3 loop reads CASSDRGIGRGGPYEQYF. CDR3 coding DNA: TGTGCCAGCAGTGATCGGGGTATCGGTAGAGGGGGTCCCTACGAGCAGTACTTC.

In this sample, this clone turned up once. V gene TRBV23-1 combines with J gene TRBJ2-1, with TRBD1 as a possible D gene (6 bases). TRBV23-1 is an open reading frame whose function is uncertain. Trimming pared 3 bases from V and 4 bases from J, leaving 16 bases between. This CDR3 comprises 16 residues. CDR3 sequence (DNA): TGCGCCAGCAGTCACTTGTGGCAGGGGTCTTACAATGAGCAGTTCTTC. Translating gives CASSHLWQGSYNEQFF.

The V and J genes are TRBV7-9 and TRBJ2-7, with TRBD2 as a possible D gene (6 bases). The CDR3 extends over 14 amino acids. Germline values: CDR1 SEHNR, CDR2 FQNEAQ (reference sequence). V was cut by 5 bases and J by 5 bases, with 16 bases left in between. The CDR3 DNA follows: TGTGCCAGCAGCAACTCAGGAGGGAGCGACGAGCAGTACTTC. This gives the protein CASSNSGGSDEQYF.